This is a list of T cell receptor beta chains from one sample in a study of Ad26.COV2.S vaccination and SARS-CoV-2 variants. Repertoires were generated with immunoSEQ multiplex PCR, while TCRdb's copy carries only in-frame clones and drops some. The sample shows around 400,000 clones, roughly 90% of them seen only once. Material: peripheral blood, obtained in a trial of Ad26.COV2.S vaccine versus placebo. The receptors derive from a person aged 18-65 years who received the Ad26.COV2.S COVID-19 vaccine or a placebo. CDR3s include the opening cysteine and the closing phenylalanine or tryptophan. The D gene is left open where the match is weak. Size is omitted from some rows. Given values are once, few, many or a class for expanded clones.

cdr3_nt: TGTGCCTGGAGTGGAACAGGGGGCCAGCCCCAGCATTTT; cdr3_aa: CAWSGTGGQPQHF; clone_size: .; j_call: TRBJ1-5; d_call: TRBD1; v_call: TRBV30
cdr3_nt: TGTGCCAGCAGCACAAGTGGGGCACAAGAGACCCAGTACTTC; cdr3_aa: CASSTSGAQETQYF; clone_size: .; j_call: TRBJ2-5; d_call: .; v_call: TRBV5-4
cdr3_nt: TGTGCCAGCAGCTTAGACAGGGGTGGAAACACCATATATTTT; cdr3_aa: CASSLDRGGNTIYF; clone_size: once; j_call: TRBJ1-3; d_call: .; v_call: TRBV11-3
cdr3_nt: TGTGCCAGCAGTTCGTGGGACAGGGACACTGAAGCTTTCTTT; cdr3_aa: CASSSWDRDTEAFF; clone_size: .; j_call: TRBJ1-1; d_call: TRBD1; v_call: TRBV28
cdr3_nt: TGTGCCAGCTCAAGGACAGGAGGAGATGAAAAACTGTTTTTT; cdr3_aa: CASSRTGGDEKLFF; clone_size: .; j_call: TRBJ1-4; d_call: TRBD1; v_call: TRBV6-5
cdr3_nt: TGCGCCAGCAGCCCTACTCCGGGACACCTCCCCGGGGAGCTGTTTTTT; cdr3_aa: CASSPTPGHLPGELFF; clone_size: .; j_call: TRBJ2-2; d_call: .; v_call: TRBV4-1
cdr3_nt: TGTGCCTGGAGTTTGACCGGGACAGATTTCACCCAGCATTTT; cdr3_aa: CAWSLTGTDFTQHF; clone_size: .; j_call: TRBJ1-5; d_call: TRBD1; v_call: TRBV30
cdr3_nt: TGCAGCGTTGCCACTAGCGGCACAGATACGCAGTATTTT; cdr3_aa: CSVATSGTDTQYF; clone_size: once; j_call: TRBJ2-3; d_call: TRBD2; v_call: TRBV29-1
cdr3_nt: TGTGCCATCACCGGACAAAGCACAGATACGCAGTATTTT; cdr3_aa: CAITGQSTDTQYF; clone_size: .; j_call: TRBJ2-3; d_call: .; v_call: TRBV10-3
cdr3_nt: TGTGCCAGCAGTTCCCCAGGGGGCAGGTCCTACGAGCAGTACTTC; cdr3_aa: CASSSPGGRSYEQYF; clone_size: .; j_call: TRBJ2-7; d_call: TRBD1; v_call: TRBV28
cdr3_nt: TGTGCCAGCAGACTGACAGGGGATCGGACTGAAGCTTTCTTT; cdr3_aa: CASRLTGDRTEAFF; clone_size: .; j_call: TRBJ1-1; d_call: TRBD1; v_call: TRBV6-5
cdr3_nt: TGTGCCAGCAGTTTAATAGGATTAGGCTACGAGCAGTACTTC; cdr3_aa: CASSLIGLGYEQYF; clone_size: .; j_call: TRBJ2-7; d_call: .; v_call: TRBV28
cdr3_nt: TGTGCCATCAGTTCATTAACCGGGACAGGGGACCCCTCTGGAAACACCATATATTTT; cdr3_aa: CAISSLTGTGDPSGNTIYF; clone_size: .; j_call: TRBJ1-3; d_call: TRBD1; v_call: TRBV10-3
cdr3_nt: TGCAGCGTTAGCCGGGACGAGGAGACCCAGTACTTC; cdr3_aa: CSVSRDEETQYF; clone_size: once; j_call: TRBJ2-5; d_call: .; v_call: TRBV29-1
cdr3_nt: TGTGCCAGCAGTGAACCGGGACTAGCGGCCAATGAGCAGTTCTTC; cdr3_aa: CASSEPGLAANEQFF; clone_size: .; j_call: TRBJ2-1; d_call: TRBD2; v_call: TRBV6-1
cdr3_nt: TGTGCCAGCTCACCTCAAAAGGGACTAGCGAACACCGGGGAGCTGTTTTTT; cdr3_aa: CASSPQKGLANTGELFF; clone_size: .; j_call: TRBJ2-2; d_call: TRBD2; v_call: TRBV18
cdr3_nt: TGTGCCAGCAGTGAAGGTGGCCGCTCCTACAATGAGCAGTTCTTC; cdr3_aa: CASSEGGRSYNEQFF; clone_size: .; j_call: TRBJ2-1; d_call: .; v_call: TRBV2
cdr3_nt: TGTGCCAGCAAAATACAGAACACCGGGGAGCTGTTTTTT; cdr3_aa: CASKIQNTGELFF; clone_size: .; j_call: TRBJ2-2; d_call: .; v_call: TRBV6-5
cdr3_nt: TGTGCCAGCAGTACCGACAGGGGGAGTTCCTACGAGCAGTACTTC; cdr3_aa: CASSTDRGSSYEQYF; clone_size: .; j_call: TRBJ2-7; d_call: TRBD1; v_call: TRBV27
cdr3_nt: TGTGCCAGCTCACCGTTGGACAGGGGTAATGAAAAACTGTTTTTT; cdr3_aa: CASSPLDRGNEKLFF; clone_size: .; j_call: TRBJ1-4; d_call: TRBD1; v_call: TRBV18
cdr3_nt: TGTGCCACCAGCAGAGCGCGGCCTAGCGGGTACCAAGAGACCCAGTACTTC; cdr3_aa: CATSRARPSGYQETQYF; clone_size: .; j_call: TRBJ2-5; d_call: TRBD2; v_call: TRBV15
cdr3_nt: TGCGCCAGCAGCCCCGGACAGGGACTGACCTACGAGCAGTACTTC; cdr3_aa: CASSPGQGLTYEQYF; clone_size: .; j_call: TRBJ2-7; d_call: TRBD1; v_call: TRBV5-1
cdr3_nt: TGTGCCAGCAGTGTGGTAAGCGGGTCGAGCTCCTACGAGCAGTACTTC; cdr3_aa: CASSVVSGSSSYEQYF; clone_size: once; j_call: TRBJ2-7; d_call: .; v_call: TRBV6-1
cdr3_nt: TGCGCCAGCAGCCAAGGGACAGTTCGGAACACCATATATTTT; cdr3_aa: CASSQGTVRNTIYF; clone_size: once; j_call: TRBJ1-3; d_call: .; v_call: TRBV4-1
cdr3_nt: TGTGCCAGCAGCATTGGAGGCGTAGCGGGAGCTCTAAATGAGCAGTTCTTC; cdr3_aa: CASSIGGVAGALNEQFF; clone_size: few; j_call: TRBJ2-1; d_call: TRBD2; v_call: TRBV5-4
cdr3_nt: TGTGCCAGCAGCTCGGTACTAGCGTTACGGTACAATGAGCAGTTCTTC; cdr3_aa: CASSSVLALRYNEQFF; clone_size: .; j_call: TRBJ2-1; d_call: TRBD2; v_call: TRBV5-6
cdr3_nt: TGTGCCAGCTCACCTACGCGCGGGAGAGGCGATGAGCAGTTCTTC; cdr3_aa: CASSPTRGRGDEQFF; clone_size: .; j_call: TRBJ2-1; d_call: TRBD2; v_call: TRBV18
cdr3_nt: TGTGCCAGCAGTTCGGGCGGACAGGGCAATCAGCCCCAGCATTTT; cdr3_aa: CASSSGGQGNQPQHF; clone_size: .; j_call: TRBJ1-5; d_call: TRBD1; v_call: TRBV28
cdr3_nt: TGTGCCAGCAGTCATGAACAGGACCCCCCGAACTATACGCAGTATTTT; cdr3_aa: CASSHEQDPPNYTQYF; clone_size: .; j_call: TRBJ2-3; d_call: .; v_call: TRBV28
cdr3_nt: TGCAGCGTTGTAGGCGGGAGGGGAAAAGAGACCCAGTACTTC; cdr3_aa: CSVVGGRGKETQYF; clone_size: few; j_call: TRBJ2-5; d_call: TRBD2; v_call: TRBV29-1
cdr3_nt: TGTGCCACCAGCAGAGATGGAGTGGGGAGGCCTCTGGAGGGGGAGCTGTTTTTT; cdr3_aa: CATSRDGVGRPLEGELFF; clone_size: .; j_call: TRBJ2-2; d_call: .; v_call: TRBV15
cdr3_nt: TGTGCCAGCAGTGAGTCAGGCAGGGGCCGTGGAAACACCATATATTTT; cdr3_aa: CASSESGRGRGNTIYF; clone_size: .; j_call: TRBJ1-3; d_call: .; v_call: TRBV25-1
cdr3_nt: TGTGCCAGTAGTATAGGGGGACTCCCCAGTTTGTTCTTC; cdr3_aa: CASSIGGLPSLFF; clone_size: once; j_call: TRBJ2-1; d_call: .; v_call: TRBV19
cdr3_nt: TGTGCCAGCAACCAACGGTACATGAGCTCCTACGAGCAGTACTTC; cdr3_aa: CASNQRYMSSYEQYF; clone_size: .; j_call: TRBJ2-7; d_call: .; v_call: TRBV2
cdr3_nt: TGTGCCACGAAACGGGGGGACGTCCTGAACACTGAAGCTTTCTTT; cdr3_aa: CATKRGDVLNTEAFF; clone_size: .; j_call: TRBJ1-1; d_call: .; v_call: TRBV19
cdr3_nt: TGTGCCAGCAGCTCACTAGCGGGGGCGAACACCGGGGAGCTGTTTTTT; cdr3_aa: CASSSLAGANTGELFF; clone_size: once; j_call: TRBJ2-2; d_call: TRBD2; v_call: TRBV14
cdr3_nt: TGCAGCGTTAGGGACAGCGACTATGGCTACACCTTC; cdr3_aa: CSVRDSDYGYTF; clone_size: .; j_call: TRBJ1-2; d_call: TRBD1; v_call: TRBV29-1
cdr3_nt: TGTGCCAGCAGTTTACCCGGGACTCCCTCTGGAAACACCATATATTTT; cdr3_aa: CASSLPGTPSGNTIYF; clone_size: .; j_call: TRBJ1-3; d_call: .; v_call: TRBV28
cdr3_nt: TGTGCCAGCAGCTTAAAGGCTTCCCTAGCGGGAGGGCCCCACGAGCAGTACTTC; cdr3_aa: CASSLKASLAGGPHEQYF; clone_size: .; j_call: TRBJ2-7; d_call: TRBD2; v_call: TRBV7-2
cdr3_nt: TGTGCCATCAGTGCCTCCTTTAGCGGGAGCCCCTACGAGCAGTACTTC; cdr3_aa: CAISASFSGSPYEQYF; clone_size: many; j_call: TRBJ2-7; d_call: TRBD2; v_call: TRBV10-3
cdr3_nt: TGTGCCAGCAGCTTCCTTCAGGGGGCGAGTAATGAGCAGTTCTTC; cdr3_aa: CASSFLQGASNEQFF; clone_size: once; j_call: TRBJ2-1; d_call: TRBD1; v_call: TRBV7-6
cdr3_nt: TGTGCCAGCAGCGTAGGGCAGGGGGGTCGCGAGCAGTACTTC; cdr3_aa: CASSVGQGGREQYF; clone_size: .; j_call: TRBJ2-7; d_call: .; v_call: TRBV9
cdr3_nt: TGTGCCAGCAGCCAACCGGGACAGGGAGCCTACGAGCAGTACTTC; cdr3_aa: CASSQPGQGAYEQYF; clone_size: once; j_call: TRBJ2-7; d_call: TRBD1; v_call: TRBV7-9
cdr3_nt: TGCAGTGCTAGTCCCCGAGCACAAGCGGAGGGACCCCTCCACTTT; cdr3_aa: CSASPRAQAEGPLHF; clone_size: .; j_call: TRBJ1-6; d_call: .; v_call: TRBV20-1
cdr3_nt: TGTGCCAGCAGCCCCACCCCGTTAGCGGTAAACACCGGGGAGCTGTTTTTT; cdr3_aa: CASSPTPLAVNTGELFF; clone_size: many; j_call: TRBJ2-2; d_call: .; v_call: TRBV11-2
cdr3_nt: TGTGCCAGCAGCCCACATTGGGAGAGGGACTGGGGCACTGAAGCTTTCTTT; cdr3_aa: CASSPHWERDWGTEAFF; clone_size: .; j_call: TRBJ1-1; d_call: .; v_call: TRBV7-9
cdr3_nt: TGTGCCAGCCTAAGGGGGGACCAGCCCCAGCATTTT; cdr3_aa: CASLRGDQPQHF; clone_size: .; j_call: TRBJ1-5; d_call: .; v_call: TRBV12-3/TRBV12-4
cdr3_nt: TGTGCCAGCAGCGACCGACAGGGGGCAGTCTACGAGCAGTACTTC; cdr3_aa: CASSDRQGAVYEQYF; clone_size: .; j_call: TRBJ2-7; d_call: TRBD1; v_call: TRBV2
cdr3_nt: TGCGCCAGCAGCTTGGGCGGCAGGGGGCGCGAAGAGACCCAGTACTTC; cdr3_aa: CASSLGGRGREETQYF; clone_size: .; j_call: TRBJ2-5; d_call: TRBD1; v_call: TRBV5-1
cdr3_nt: TGTGCCACCAGCAGACACCGGACTAGCGGGAGTATGCATACGCAGTATTTT; cdr3_aa: CATSRHRTSGSMHTQYF; clone_size: .; j_call: TRBJ2-3; d_call: TRBD2; v_call: TRBV15
cdr3_nt: TGCGCCAGCAGCTTGGTGGGAGGACTATACGAGCAGTACTTC; cdr3_aa: CASSLVGGLYEQYF; clone_size: .; j_call: TRBJ2-7; d_call: .; v_call: TRBV5-1
cdr3_nt: TGCGCCACAACTAGCGGTCCGAACTCCTACGAGCAGTACTTC; cdr3_aa: CATTSGPNSYEQYF; clone_size: .; j_call: TRBJ2-7; d_call: TRBD2; v_call: TRBV5-1
cdr3_nt: TGTGCCAGCAGGTTAACGTCGACAGGGAATAATTCACCCCTCCACTTT; cdr3_aa: CASRLTSTGNNSPLHF; clone_size: few; j_call: TRBJ1-6; d_call: TRBD1; v_call: TRBV27
cdr3_nt: TGTGCCAGCAGCTCCTCCGAGGCAGGAGACTATGGCTACACCTTC; cdr3_aa: CASSSSEAGDYGYTF; clone_size: .; j_call: TRBJ1-2; d_call: .; v_call: TRBV11-2
cdr3_nt: TGTGCCAGCAGCCTAGCGGGAGTGGGATCCTACAATGAGCAGTTCTTC; cdr3_aa: CASSLAGVGSYNEQFF; clone_size: .; j_call: TRBJ2-1; d_call: TRBD2; v_call: TRBV28
cdr3_nt: TGTGCCAGCTCACCCGAGGGGACAGGGGGAACTGAAGCTTTCTTT; cdr3_aa: CASSPEGTGGTEAFF; clone_size: .; j_call: TRBJ1-1; d_call: TRBD1; v_call: TRBV18
cdr3_nt: TGTGCCAGCAGCTCGGGACTTAACTACGAGCAGTACTTC; cdr3_aa: CASSSGLNYEQYF; clone_size: .; j_call: TRBJ2-7; d_call: .; v_call: TRBV11-3
cdr3_nt: TGTGCCAGCAGCCTGACTCCCAGCTCCTACGAGCAGTACTTC; cdr3_aa: CASSLTPSSYEQYF; clone_size: .; j_call: TRBJ2-7; d_call: .; v_call: TRBV11-3
cdr3_nt: TGTGCCAGCTATGCGGGAGGGGAGACCCAGTACTTC; cdr3_aa: CASYAGGETQYF; clone_size: .; j_call: TRBJ2-5; d_call: TRBD2; v_call: TRBV10-3